This TCR beta chain was retrieved from a study of T cells after yellow fever vaccination. Study outcomes and limitations: Clonotypes shared by both compartments, CD4 and CD8, made up a small share. Clones that expanded after primary vaccination mostly reappeared after the booster (roughly 95% CD4, roughly 90% CD8). Contamination by abundant bulk-population clonotypes could be present in FACS-sorted repertoires.

5'RACE template switching generated TCR cDNA, adding a universal primer site and UMIs. TCRdb redid the calling of the 5' RACE reads with MiXCR, one entry per CDR3 protein. The repertoire holds just under 600,000 distinct CDR3 sequences, with less than 15% as singletons. Trimming took 8 bases from V and 0 from J, leaving 8 bases between them. This CDR3 spans 13 amino acids. This clonotype was seen many times. Its antigen remains unidentified. The chain uses TRBV12-3 or TRBV12-4 and TRBJ1-3; possibly TRBD1 for D (5 bases). The sequencing used PBMCs, collected on the day of the yellow fever booster vaccination. The receptor was isolated from a man under 40 who received the YFV17D yellow fever vaccine. In nucleotides, the CDR3 is TGTGCCAGCGACAGCACCTCTGGAAACACCATATATTTT. Translated: CASDSTSGNTIYF.